The 28 T cell receptor beta chains in this list originate from one sample, sequenced in a study of blood T cell repertoires in COVID-19. Libraries were prepared by immunoSEQ multiplex PCR; TCRdb keeps only in-frame clonotypes and omits some of them. The table lists some 260,000 clones, more than 60% of them singletons. Specimen: peripheral blood. The receptors come from a woman aged 40 to 49 with active or convalescent COVID-19.

The rearrangement joins TRBV18 to TRBJ1-2; 8 positions agree with TRBD1. CDR3 length equals 14 residues. After removal of 0 bases from V and 4 bases from J, the junction contained 1 base not matched to a gene. Germline CDR1 and CDR2: KGHSH and LQKENI. The CDR3 DNA sequence: TGTGCCAGCTCACCACCGACAGGGGTCTATGGCTACACCTTC. Its translation is CASSPPTGVYGYTF.

The DNA of the CDR3 is TGTGCCAGCAGCCCGAGGACAAACACAGATACGCAGTATTTT. Its translation is CASSPRTNTDTQYF. The V call is TRBV7-9, the J call TRBJ2-3; the D gene is possibly TRBD1 (5 bases). This CDR3 is built from 14 residues. Trimming left V 5 bases short and J 2 bases short, with 11 bases between. Looked up from germline, CDR1 is SEHNR and CDR2 is FQNEAQ (reference sequence).

In this sample, this clone turned up a few times. This chain connects TRBV30 to TRBJ1-5; no firm D call. The germline V gene has CDR1 GTSNPN and CDR2 SVGIG (reference sequence). The V and J ends lost 0 bases and 0 bases respectively, with 15 bases between them. The CDR3 length is 17 residues. The CDR3, as DNA: TGTGCCTGGAGTGTGGGTACGGGTTTCTATAGCAATCAGCCCCAGCATTTT. Translated: CAWSVGTGFYSNQPQHF. Together with reference TRBV30 and TRBJ1-5, the CDR3 gives the full variable domain: SQTIHQWPATLVQPVGSPLSLECTVEGTSNPNLYWYRQAAGRGLQLLFYSVGIGQISSEVPQNLSASRPQDRQFILSSKKLLLSDSGFYLCAWSVGTGFYSNQPQHFGDGTRLSIL.

The chain combines TRBV27 with TRBJ1-1; D not certain. Looked up from germline, CDR1 is MNHEY and CDR2 is SMNVEV (reference sequence). This CDR3 spans 13 amino acids. V lost 4 bases and J 9 bases, leaving 15 bases between the germline ends. CDR3 DNA sequence: TGTGCCAGCAGTTCTGGAGGACTCCGGCAAGCTTTCTTT. Its protein is CASSSGGLRQAFF.

The chain is built from TRBV10-3 and TRBJ2-2, with TRBD2 identical over 7 bases. CDR3 length: 12 residues. Germline V CDR1 and CDR2: ENHRY, SYGVKD. Germline trimming cut 5 bases from V and 7 bases from J; bases unmatched to any gene: 1. CDR3 in amino acids: CAISWEGGELFF. CDR3 nucleotides: TGTGCCATCAGTTGGGAGGGCGGGGAGCTGTTTTTT.

The chain links TRBV5-5 to TRBJ2-7, with D tentatively TRBD2 (5 bases). CDR3 length: 18 amino acids. Trimming pared 0 bases from V and 3 bases from J, leaving 22 bases between. Germline-derived CDR1 and CDR2 are SGHKS and YYEKEE (reference sequence). The CDR3 reads CASSLEGSGNSIFYEQYF. DNA of the CDR3: TGTGCCAGCAGCTTGGAGGGATCCGGGAACTCAATTTTCTACGAGCAGTACTTC.

J is TRBJ2-1 and V is TRBV15; TRBD1 might be the D (7 bases). V was clipped by 11 bases and J by 5 bases, with 16 bases between them. CDR3 size: 13 residues. Germline CDR1 and CDR2: LNHNV and YYDKDF (reference sequence). The CDR3 loop reads CASSRGRNNEQFF. Written as DNA, the CDR3 is TGTGCCTCCTCCAGGGGGAGGAACAATGAGCAGTTCTTC.

The chain couples TRBV27 to TRBJ1-1; perhaps TRBD1 as D (5 bases). From germline, CDR1 is MNHEY and CDR2 SMNVEV (reference sequence). Trimming removed 3 bases from V and 2 bases from J, with 10 bases in between. This CDR3 region has 14 residues. CDR3 sequence: CASSLGRVNTEAFF. CDR3 nucleotides: TGTGCCAGCAGTTTGGGCAGGGTCAACACTGAAGCTTTCTTT.

The genes are TRBV7-2 and TRBJ2-7; 9 nucleotides align to TRBD2. Germline CDR1 SGHTA, CDR2 FQGNSA. The CDR3 runs to 14 residues. The trim removed 5 bases at V and 9 bases at J, leaving 11 bases unmatched. CDR3 amino acids: CASSTSGPPTRQYF. DNA of the CDR3: TGTGCCAGCAGCACTAGCGGGCCTCCTACGAGGCAGTACTTC.

This rearrangement joins TRBV5-5 to TRBJ1-1; D gene ambiguous. CDR1 is SGHKS and CDR2 is YYEKEE in the germline V gene (reference sequence). The CDR3 runs 14 residues. Trimming pared 1 base from V and 5 bases from J, leaving 12 bases between. CDR3 residues: CASSLRYRGTEAFF. DNA for the CDR3: TGTGCCAGCAGCTTGAGATATCGAGGAACTGAAGCTTTCTTT.

The chain employs TRBV6-6 and TRBJ1-1; 8 positions agree with TRBD1. Losses at the gene ends were 6 bases for V and 1 base for J; bases not matched to a gene: 10. The CDR3 sequence is 16 residues long. Germline V gives CDR1 MNHNY, CDR2 SVGAGI (reference sequence). This CDR3 reads CASSARDRLSNTEAFF. CDR3 DNA sequence: TGTGCCAGCAGCGCTCGGGACAGGCTCTCGAACACTGAAGCTTTCTTT.

The table lists this clone with a few counts. The chain couples TRBV5-1 to TRBJ1-1; no definite D call. CDR3 length: 14 amino acids. Trimming pared 1 base from V and 1 base from J, leaving 8 bases between. Looked up from germline, CDR1 is SGHRS and CDR2 is YFSETQ. DNA for the CDR3: TGCGCCAGCAGCTTGCGCCAGGCGAACACTGAAGCTTTCTTT. Translation: CASSLRQANTEAFF. The full variable domain, rest sourced from reference TRBV5-1 and TRBJ1-1, is KAGVTQTPRYLIKTRGQQVTLSCSPISGHRSVSWYQQTPGQGLQFLFEYFSETQRNKGNFPGRFSGRQFSNSRSEMNVSTLELGDSALYLCASSLRQANTEAFFGQGTRLTVV.

J is TRBJ1-2 and V is TRBV30; D might be TRBD1 (5 bases). This CDR3 region has 19 residues. Germline loops: CDR1 GTSNPN, CDR2 SVGIG (reference sequence). The germline V and J ends were trimmed by 0 bases and 2 bases, with 25 bases remaining between them. CDR3 amino acids: CAWSVLSGFPSLRNYGYTF. CDR3 nucleotide sequence: TGTGCCTGGAGTGTACTATCAGGGTTCCCCTCCTTACGAAACTATGGCTACACCTTC.

This chain links TRBV6-5 with TRBJ1-2, with 9 bases aligning to TRBD1. The germline V gene has CDR1 MNHEY and CDR2 SVGAGI. The V segment lost 2 bases and the J segment 5 bases; nucleotides outside the gene matches: 6. The CDR3 contains 15 residues. The CDR3 here is CASSYAGQGGYGYTF. CDR3 bases: TGTGCCAGCAGTTACGCGGGACAGGGAGGATATGGCTACACCTTC.

J is TRBJ1-4 and V is TRBV7-2; 7 bases map to TRBD1. V lost 1 base, J lost 8 bases, and 7 bases stayed unmatched. The CDR3 totals 15 residues. Germline CDR1 reads SGHTA; CDR2 reads FQGNSA. CDR3: CASSLVKGAEEKLFF. The CDR3 nucleotides are TGTGCCAGCAGCTTAGTGAAGGGGGCTGAGGAAAAACTGTTTTTT.

This clone was seen just once. The sample contains more than one DNA sequence encoding this CDR3. The chain links TRBV7-9 to TRBJ1-5; D may be TRBD1 (5 bases). The CDR3 consists of 15 residues. V shed 0 bases and J shed 0 bases, with 6 bases lying between them. Germline V lookup: CDR1 SEHNR, CDR2 FQNEAQ (reference sequence). CDR3 residues: CASSLAGGSNQPQHF. The DNA of the CDR3 is TGTGCCAGCAGCTTAGCGGGGGGTAGCAATCAGCCCCAGCATTTT.

The J gene is TRBJ2-3, the V gene TRBV6-4; 10 bases match TRBD1. The CDR3 covers 16 residues. Per the germline V gene, CDR1 is MRHNA and CDR2 is SNTAGT. J gave up 1 base and V 5 bases, and 6 bases lay outside the gene matches. DNA for the CDR3: TGTGCCAGCAGTCGCAAAGGGACAGGGGGCACAGATACGCAGTATTTT. Translated: CASSRKGTGGTDTQYF.

A single count supports this clone. The rearrangement uses TRBV5-4 and TRBJ1-2; D is unresolved. V lost 0 bases and J lost 1, with 10 bases in between. CDR3 size: 15 residues. The germline gives CDR1 SGHNT, CDR2 YYREEE (reference sequence). CDR3 sequence (DNA): TGTGCCAGCAGCTTGGATCCCGGAGATAACTATGGCTACACCTTC. Residues: CASSLDPGDNYGYTF.

This clone appeared many times. The gene calls are TRBV15 and TRBJ1-4; D perhaps matches TRBD1 (6 bases). The germline CDR1 and CDR2 sequences are LNHNV and YYDKDF (reference sequence). The CDR3 is 13 amino acids. The ends were cut back, 10 bases at V and 8 bases at J, with 17 bases in the middle. Here the CDR3 DNA reads TGTGCCATCGCGGACAGATGGGGCGAAAAACTGTTTTTT. Translating it yields CAIADRWGEKLFF.

The chain uses TRBV28 and TRBJ2-1; tentatively, D is TRBD2 (5 bases). Trimming took off 5 bases at V and 6 bases at J, with 14 bases between the two ends. CDR3 length: 14 amino acids. Germline loops: CDR1 MDHEN, CDR2 SYDVKM. CDR3 loop: CASSRYHGVNEQFF. The CDR3 nucleotides are TGTGCCAGCAGTCGATACCACGGGGTCAATGAGCAGTTCTTC.

The genes are TRBV5-6 and TRBJ2-7, with a tentative D call TRBD1 (6 bases). Germline V lookup: CDR1 SGHDT, CDR2 YYEEEE. The CDR3 is made up of 14 amino acids. V lost 9 bases to trimming and J lost 3 bases, with 19 bases between them. The chain's CDR3 is CATERGGMGYEQYF. The CDR3, as DNA: TGTGCCACCGAACGAGGGGGTATGGGCTACGAGCAGTACTTC.

This chain uses TRBV30 with TRBJ1-5; TRBD1 agrees at 8 bases. Germline values: CDR1 GTSNPN, CDR2 SVGIG (reference sequence). This CDR3 contains 14 residues. V was clipped by 5 bases and J by 1 base; unmatched bases: 4. CDR3 sequence reads: CAWGQGGSNQPQHF. In DNA, the CDR3 is TGTGCCTGGGGACAGGGAGGAAGCAATCAGCCCCAGCATTTT.

The rearrangement links TRBV11-2 to TRBJ1-2; 8 bases line up with TRBD1. The CDR3 totals 13 residues. Looked up from germline, CDR1 is SGHAT and CDR2 is FQNNGV. V dropped 5 bases and J dropped 8; count of bases not matched to a gene: 7. The CDR3 sequence: CASSLTDRGGYTF. The CDR3 nucleotides are TGTGCCAGCAGCCTAACCGACAGGGGAGGCTACACCTTC.

The chain recombines TRBV4-1 with TRBJ1-6, with D perhaps TRBD1 (5 bases). The CDR3 runs to 15 residues. Trimming cost V 2 bases and J 4 bases, with 9 bases left between them. Germline V gene sequence: CDR1 MGHRA, CDR2 YSYEKL. The CDR3 nucleotides are TGCGCCAGCAGCCAATCAGGGAATTATAATTCACCCCTCCACTTT. Translating it yields CASSQSGNYNSPLHF.

The V gene is TRBV15, the J gene TRBJ1-2, with 11 positions matching TRBD1. In germline, CDR1 is LNHNV, CDR2 YYDKDF (reference sequence). Trimming removed 5 bases from V and 5 bases from J; junction bases left unmatched: 4. The CDR3 length is 14 residues. CDR3 sequence (DNA): TGTGCCACCAGCGGACAGGGGGCCCAGTATGGCTACACCTTC. Its protein is CATSGQGAQYGYTF.

V gene TRBV11-2 combines with J gene TRBJ2-7; 11 nucleotides align to TRBD1. J gave up 2 bases and V 3 bases, and 3 bases lay outside the gene matches. Per the germline V gene, CDR1 is SGHAT and CDR2 is FQNNGV. This CDR3 has 15 amino acids. CDR3 in amino acids: CASSFTGQGAYEQYF. The CDR3 DNA reads TGTGCCAGCAGCTTCACGGGACAGGGGGCCTACGAGCAGTACTTC.

The rearrangement links TRBV10-1 to TRBJ2-1, with 9 bases identical to TRBD1. V shed 6 bases and J 5 bases; nucleotides not matched to a gene: 8. The CDR3 extends over 15 amino acids. Germline CDR1 reads WNHNN; CDR2 reads SYGVQD (reference sequence). This chain's CDR3 is CASSKGQGAHNEQFF. The CDR3 nucleotides read TGCGCCAGCAGCAAGGGACAGGGCGCACACAATGAGCAGTTCTTC.

The rearrangement uses TRBV3-1 (or the pseudogene TRBV3-2) and TRBJ2-4; 7 positions match TRBD1. Germline lookup yields CDR1 LGHDT and CDR2 YNNKEL (reference sequence). The CDR3 runs 14 residues. The J segment lost 4 bases and the V segment lost 4 bases, leaving 4 bases of the junction unmatched. In DNA, the CDR3 is TGTGCCAGCAGCCCCCCGGGACAGAAAAACATTCAGTACTTC. Its translation is CASSPPGQKNIQYF.